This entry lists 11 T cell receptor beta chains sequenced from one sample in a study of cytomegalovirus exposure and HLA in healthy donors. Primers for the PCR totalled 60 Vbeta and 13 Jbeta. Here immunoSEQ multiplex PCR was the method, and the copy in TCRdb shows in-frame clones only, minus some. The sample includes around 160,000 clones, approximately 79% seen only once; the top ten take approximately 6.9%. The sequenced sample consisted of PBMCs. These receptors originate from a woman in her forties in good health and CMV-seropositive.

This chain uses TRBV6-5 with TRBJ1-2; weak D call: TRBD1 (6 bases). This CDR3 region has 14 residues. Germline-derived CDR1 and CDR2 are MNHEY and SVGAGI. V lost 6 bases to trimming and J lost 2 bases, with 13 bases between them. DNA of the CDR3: TGTGCCAGCAGGCCCGCGGGGGGCAACTATGGCTACACCTTC. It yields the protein CASRPAGGNYGYTF.

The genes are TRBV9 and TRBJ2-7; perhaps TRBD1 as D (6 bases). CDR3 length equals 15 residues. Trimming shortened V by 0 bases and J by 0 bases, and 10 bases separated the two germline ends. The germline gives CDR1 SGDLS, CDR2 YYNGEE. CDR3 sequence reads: CASSVGDTSSYEQYF. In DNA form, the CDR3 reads TGTGCCAGCAGCGTAGGGGACACCAGCTCCTACGAGCAGTACTTC.

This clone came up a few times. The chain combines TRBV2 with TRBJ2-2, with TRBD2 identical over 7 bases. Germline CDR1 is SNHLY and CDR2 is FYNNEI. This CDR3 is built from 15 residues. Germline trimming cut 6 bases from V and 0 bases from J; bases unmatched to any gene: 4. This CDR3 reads CASRAGDSNTGELFF. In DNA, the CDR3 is TGTGCCAGCAGGGCGGGGGATTCGAACACCGGGGAGCTGTTTTTT.

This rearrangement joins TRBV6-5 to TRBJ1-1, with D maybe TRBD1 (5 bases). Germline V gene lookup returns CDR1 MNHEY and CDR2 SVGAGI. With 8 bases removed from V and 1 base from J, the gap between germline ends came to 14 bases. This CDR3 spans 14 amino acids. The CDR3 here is CASEARGGNTEAFF. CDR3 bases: TGTGCCAGCGAAGCTAGGGGCGGGAACACTGAAGCTTTCTTT.

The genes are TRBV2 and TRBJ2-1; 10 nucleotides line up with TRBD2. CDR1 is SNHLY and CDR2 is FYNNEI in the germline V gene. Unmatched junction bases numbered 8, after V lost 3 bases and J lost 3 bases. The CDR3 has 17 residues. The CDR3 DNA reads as TGTGCCAGCAGTGATGGTAGCGGGGGGCCCCGCTACAATGAGCAGTTCTTC. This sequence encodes CASSDGSGGPRYNEQFF.

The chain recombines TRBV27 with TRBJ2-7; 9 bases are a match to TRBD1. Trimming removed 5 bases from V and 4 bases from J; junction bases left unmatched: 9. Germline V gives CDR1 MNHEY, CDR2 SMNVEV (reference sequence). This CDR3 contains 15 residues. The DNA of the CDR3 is TGTGCCAGCAGTCCCACAGGGGGCCTGGCTTACGAGCAGTACTTC. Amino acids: CASSPTGGLAYEQYF.

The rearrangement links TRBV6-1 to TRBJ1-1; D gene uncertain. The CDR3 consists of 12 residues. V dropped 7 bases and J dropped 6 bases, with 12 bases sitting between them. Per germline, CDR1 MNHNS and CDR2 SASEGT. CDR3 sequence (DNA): TGTGCCAGCACTAGACTTTTCTCTGAAGCTTTCTTT. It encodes CASTRLFSEAFF.

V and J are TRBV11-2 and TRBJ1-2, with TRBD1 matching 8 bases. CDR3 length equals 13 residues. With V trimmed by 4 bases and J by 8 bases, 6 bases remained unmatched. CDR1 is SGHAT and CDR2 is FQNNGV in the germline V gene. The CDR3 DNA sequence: TGTGCCAGCAGCTCAGAAGGGACAGGAGGCTACACCTTC. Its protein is CASSSEGTGGYTF. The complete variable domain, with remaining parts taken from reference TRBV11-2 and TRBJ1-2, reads EAGVAQSPRYKIIEKRQSVAFWCNPISGHATLYWYQQILGQGPKLLIQFQNNGVVDDSQLPKDRFSAERLKGVDSTLKIQPAKLEDSAVYLCASSSEGTGGYTFGSGTRLTVV.

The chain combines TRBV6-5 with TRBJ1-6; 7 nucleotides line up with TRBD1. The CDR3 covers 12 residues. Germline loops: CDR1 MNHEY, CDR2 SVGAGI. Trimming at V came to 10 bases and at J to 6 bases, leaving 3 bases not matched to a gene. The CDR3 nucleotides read TGTGCCATAAGACAGGGTAATTCACCCCTCCACTTT. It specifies CAIRQGNSPLHF.

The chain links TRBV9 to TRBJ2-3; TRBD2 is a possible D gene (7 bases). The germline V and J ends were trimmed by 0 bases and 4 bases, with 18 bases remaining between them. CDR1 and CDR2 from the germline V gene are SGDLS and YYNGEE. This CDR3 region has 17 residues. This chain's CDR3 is CASSVGLGGGLADTQYF. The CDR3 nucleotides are TGTGCCAGCAGCGTAGGTTTGGGGGGGGGCCTAGCAGATACGCAGTATTTT. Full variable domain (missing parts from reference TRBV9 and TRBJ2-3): DSGVTQTPKHLITATGQRVTLRCSPRSGDLSVYWYQQSLDQGLQFLIQYYNGEERAKGNILERFSAQQFPDLHSELNLSSLELGDSALYFCASSVGLGGGLADTQYFGPGTRLTVL.

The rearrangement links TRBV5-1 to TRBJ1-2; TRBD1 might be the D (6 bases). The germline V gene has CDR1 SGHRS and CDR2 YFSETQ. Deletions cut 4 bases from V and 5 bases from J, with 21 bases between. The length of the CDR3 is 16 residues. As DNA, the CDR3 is TGCGCCAGCAGCCCGGCTGGGGGCGCGTCTCTTTATGGCTACACCTTC. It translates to CASSPAGGASLYGYTF. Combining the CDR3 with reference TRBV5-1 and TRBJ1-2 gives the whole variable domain KAGVTQTPRYLIKTRGQQVTLSCSPISGHRSVSWYQQTPGQGLQFLFEYFSETQRNKGNFPGRFSGRQFSNSRSEMNVSTLELGDSALYLCASSPAGGASLYGYTFGSGTRLTVV.